This T cell receptor beta chain was recovered during a study of cytomegalovirus exposure and HLA in healthy donors. A multiplex PCR was run with 60 Vbeta primers and 13 Jbeta primers. Repertoires were generated with immunoSEQ multiplex PCR, while TCRdb's copy carries only in-frame clones and drops some. The profile shows some 130,000 clones, approximately 77% of them singletons. The source is a man aged 25 to 40 in good health and CMV-seronegative. Sequencing input: PBMCs.

The CDR3 DNA is TGTGCCAGCAGTACCAGGGCATTTGGGGAGACCCAGTACTTC. It encodes CASSTRAFGETQYF. V and J are TRBV6-1 and TRBJ2-5; a weak D match, TRBD1 (5 bases). The V end was cut by 5 bases, the J end by 5 bases, with 15 bases between. The CDR3 is 14 amino acids. Germline loops: CDR1 MNHNS, CDR2 SASEGT.